This T cell receptor beta chain originates from a study of blood T cell repertoires in COVID-19. Study-wide background: Sources were T cells, B-cell-depleted T cells, or PBMCs; the material itself was cDNA or gDNA.

As handled by the study authors: Nucleated cell number was recorded as an estimate derived from reference gene primer amplification. Generated by immunoSEQ multiplex PCR, the TCRdb table keeps only in-frame clones and is missing some. The V and J calls and clone size are taken from that table; D and trimming were inferred from the DNA. The sample carries roughly 140,000 clones, 76% recorded once. This CDR3 spans 14 amino acids. Trimming pared 2 bases from V and 8 bases from J, leaving 13 bases between. The germline V gene encodes CDR1 SEHNR and CDR2 FQNEAQ (reference sequence). V usage is TRBV7-9 and J usage is TRBJ2-1; a weak D match, TRBD2 (6 bases). The sequenced sample was peripheral blood. This clonotype was sampled from a man aged 55 to 70 with acute or convalescent COVID-19. CDR3 sequence: CASSLHSGADEQFF. The CDR3 DNA reads TGTGCCAGCAGCTTACATTCGGGAGCCGATGAGCAGTTCTTC.